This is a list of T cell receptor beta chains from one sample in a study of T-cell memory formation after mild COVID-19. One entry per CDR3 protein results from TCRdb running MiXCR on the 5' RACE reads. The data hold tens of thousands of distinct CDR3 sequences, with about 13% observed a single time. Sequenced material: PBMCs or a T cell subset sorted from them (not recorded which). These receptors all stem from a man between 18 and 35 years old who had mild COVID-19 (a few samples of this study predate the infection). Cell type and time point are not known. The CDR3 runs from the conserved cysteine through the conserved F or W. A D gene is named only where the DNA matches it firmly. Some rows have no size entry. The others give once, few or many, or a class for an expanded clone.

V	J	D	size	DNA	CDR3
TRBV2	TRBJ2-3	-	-	TGTGCCAGCATCCCCGCAGGCAACACAGATACGCAGTATTTT	CASIPAGNTDTQYF
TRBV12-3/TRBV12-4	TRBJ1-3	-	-	TGTGCCAGCAGTATGGGTCCCGTCGGGAACACCATATATTTT	CASSMGPVGNTIYF
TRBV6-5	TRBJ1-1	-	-	TGTGCCAGCAGGAAACCGGGCACTGAAGCTTTCTTT	CASRKPGTEAFF
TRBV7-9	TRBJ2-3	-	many	TGTGCCAGCAGCCGATCGACACCACCCACTATCACAGATACGCAGTATTTT	CASSRSTPPTITDTQYF
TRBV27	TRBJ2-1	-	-	TGTGCCAGCAGAACAGGGATTAATGAGCAGTTCTTC	CASRTGINEQFF
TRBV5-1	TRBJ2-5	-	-	TGCGCCAGCAGCAGGGAAGGGGAGACCCAGTACTTC	CASSREGETQYF
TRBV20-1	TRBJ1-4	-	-	TGCAGTGCTAGAGACCAGAATGAAAAACTGTTTTTT	CSARDQNEKLFF
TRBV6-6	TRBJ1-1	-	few	TGTGCCAGCAGTTACTCAGGGGCGATCGACACTGAAGCTTTCTTT	CASSYSGAIDTEAFF
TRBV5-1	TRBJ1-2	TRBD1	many	TGCGCCAGCAGCTTCCGGGACAGGGACGGCTACACCTTC	CASSFRDRDGYTF
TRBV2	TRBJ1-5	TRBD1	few	TGTGCCAGCAGAAACCGGGACAGGGGTAGTCAGCCCCAGCATTTT	CASRNRDRGSQPQHF